This entry lists 14 T cell receptor beta chains sequenced from one sample in a study of blood T cells in healthy people across ages. A J-beta primer mix and a sample-barcoded 5' primer were used in a second PCR of roughly 7 to 12 cycles. TCRdb re-derived calls from the 5' RACE reads in MiXCR, one entry per CDR3 protein. The sample carries about 680,000 distinct CDR3 sequences, about half recorded once. Sequencing used blood. All receptors derive from a woman aged 55-69 years in good health.

V is TRBV5-1 and J is TRBJ2-1; D is uncertain. CDR1 and CDR2 from the germline V gene are SGHRS and YFSETQ. The CDR3 totals 16 residues. Between the trimmed V and J ends, which lost 0 bases and 9 bases, there was a span of 19 bases. The CDR3 is CASSLEWTGGAGEQFF. CDR3 coding DNA: TGCGCCAGCAGCTTGGAGTGGACCGGCGGCGCCGGTGAGCAGTTCTTC.

This clonotype was found a few times. This chain joins TRBV12-3 or TRBV12-4 and TRBJ1-5, with a weak D call TRBD1 (6 bases). The ends were cut back, 5 bases at V and 3 bases at J, with 29 bases in the middle. This CDR3 is 20 amino acids long. The CDR3 DNA is TGTGCCAGCAGTAGCACGGGGGGGGCAACCTCCGGGACCTTCAATCAGCCCCAGCATTTT. As protein: CASSSTGGATSGTFNQPQHF.

The chain has TRBV13 and TRBJ2-1; D gene ambiguous. CDR3 length: 11 residues. V lost 5 bases and J lost 10, with 9 bases in between. CDR1 is PRHDT and CDR2 is FYEKMQ in the germline V gene (reference sequence). CDR3: CASSPYGEQFF. The CDR3 DNA is TGTGCCAGCAGCCCTTACGGCGAGCAGTTCTTC.

The chain combines TRBV28 with TRBJ2-7, with 7 bases fitting TRBD2. The CDR3 is 12 amino acids. The germline CDR1 and CDR2 sequences are MDHEN and SYDVKM. With V trimmed by 10 bases and J by 1 base, 4 bases remained unmatched. CDR3 bases: TGTGCCATCGAGCGGGGTTCCTACGAGCAGTACTTC. This encodes CAIERGSYEQYF.

The V call is TRBV7-2, the J call TRBJ1-2; D is unresolved. V was clipped by 1 base and J by 0 bases, with 12 bases between them. The V gene's germline CDR1 is SGHTA and CDR2 FQGNSA. This CDR3 is 16 amino acids long. CDR3 DNA sequence: TGTGCCAGCAGCTTAGTGGCAGGCCATACTAACTATGGCTACACCTTC. Protein product: CASSLVAGHTNYGYTF.

The V call is TRBV10-3, the J call TRBJ2-7; tentatively, D is TRBD2 (6 bases). The J call could be wrong; TRBJ2-5 is a better fit for the DNA end. The CDR3 is made up of 14 amino acids. Germline V gene sequence: CDR1 ENHRY, CDR2 SYGVKD. The CDR3 loop reads CAISDIGGTETQYF. CDR3 nucleotides: TGTGCCATCAGTGATATCGGCGGGACGGAGACCCAGTACTTC.

V gene TRBV4-1 combines with J gene TRBJ2-4; TRBD1 aligns across 9 bases. The end of the DNA aligns better with TRBJ2-7, so the J call may be wrong. CDR3 length: 15 amino acids. Germline V gives CDR1 MGHRA, CDR2 YSYEKL. The CDR3 sequence is CASSRGTGNTYEQYF. The CDR3 DNA reads TGCGCCAGCAGCCGAGGGACAGGGAATACCTACGAGCAGTACTTC.

This chain links TRBV29-1 with TRBJ2-5; D is undetermined. Germline assignment: CDR1 SQVTM and CDR2 ANQGSEA. Between the trimmed V and J ends, which lost 7 bases and 5 bases, there was a span of 14 bases. There are 12 residues in the CDR3. CDR3 amino acids: CSAGQVGETQYF. In nucleotides, the CDR3 is TGCAGCGCTGGGCAAGTGGGCGAGACCCAGTACTTC.

This chain uses TRBV2 with TRBJ2-7, with D perhaps assigned TRBD1 or TRBD2 (5 bases each). With 6 bases removed from V and 2 bases from J, the gap between germline ends came to 14 bases. Germline V gives CDR1 SNHLY, CDR2 FYNNEI. This CDR3 is 14 amino acids long. The CDR3 spells CASSPTGTPYEQYF. In DNA, the CDR3 is TGTGCCAGCAGCCCAACCGGGACCCCCTACGAGCAGTACTTC.

The chain combines TRBV6-2 or TRBV6-3 with TRBJ1-2; D unclear. Trimming took 2 bases from V and 4 from J, leaving 11 bases between them. This CDR3 is built from 14 residues. From germline, CDR1 is MNHEY and CDR2 SVGEGT. In DNA form, the CDR3 reads TGTGCCAGCAGTTACGAAAACGCTCGCTATGGCTACACCTTC. It encodes CASSYENARYGYTF.

This chain connects TRBV3-1 to TRBJ1-2; no definite D call. This CDR3 spans 14 amino acids. The V and J ends lost 4 bases and 4 bases respectively, with 13 bases between them. Germline loops: CDR1 LGHDT, CDR2 YNNKEL (reference sequence). CDR3 nucleotides: TGTGCCAGCAGCCGCGGCGACGGAGTCTATGGCTACACCTTC. Translation gives CASSRGDGVYGYTF. Variable domain in full (rest from reference TRBV3-1 and TRBJ1-2): DTAVSQTPKYLVTQMGNDKSIKCEQNLGHDTMYWYKQDSKKFLKIMFSYNNKELIINETVPNRFSPKSPDKAHLNLHINSLELGDSAVYFCASSRGDGVYGYTFGSGTRLTVV.

The chain uses TRBV7-2 and TRBJ1-3; unclear D gene. Germline V gene sequence: CDR1 SGHTA, CDR2 FQGNSA. The CDR3 consists of 13 residues. Trimming took off 5 bases at V and 8 bases at J, with 13 bases between the two ends. Written as DNA, the CDR3 is TGTGCCAGCAGCGTGCTCGAAGGAGACACCATATATTTT. This codes for CASSVLEGDTIYF.

The J gene is TRBJ2-3, the V gene TRBV7-2; 7 nucleotides align to TRBD2. Germline assignment: CDR1 SGHTA and CDR2 FQGNSA. The V and J ends lost 2 bases and 2 bases, in that order; junction bases with no gene match: 13. This CDR3 spans 18 amino acids. For the CDR3, the DNA is TGTGCCAGCAGCTTAAAGCCGAGCGGAGCGGGATACACAGATACGCAGTATTTT. It specifies CASSLKPSGAGYTDTQYF.

The chain's CDR3 is CASSYSRTGLPGEQYF. Written as DNA, the CDR3 is TGTGCCAGCAGTTACTCGAGAACAGGACTACCCGGCGAGCAGTACTTC. This rearrangement joins TRBV6-2 or TRBV6-3 to TRBJ2-5, with D perhaps matching TRBD2 (6 bases). The better agreement between TRBJ2-7 and the DNA end casts doubt on the J call. The germline CDR1 and CDR2 sequences are MNHEY and SVGEGT. This CDR3 region has 16 residues.